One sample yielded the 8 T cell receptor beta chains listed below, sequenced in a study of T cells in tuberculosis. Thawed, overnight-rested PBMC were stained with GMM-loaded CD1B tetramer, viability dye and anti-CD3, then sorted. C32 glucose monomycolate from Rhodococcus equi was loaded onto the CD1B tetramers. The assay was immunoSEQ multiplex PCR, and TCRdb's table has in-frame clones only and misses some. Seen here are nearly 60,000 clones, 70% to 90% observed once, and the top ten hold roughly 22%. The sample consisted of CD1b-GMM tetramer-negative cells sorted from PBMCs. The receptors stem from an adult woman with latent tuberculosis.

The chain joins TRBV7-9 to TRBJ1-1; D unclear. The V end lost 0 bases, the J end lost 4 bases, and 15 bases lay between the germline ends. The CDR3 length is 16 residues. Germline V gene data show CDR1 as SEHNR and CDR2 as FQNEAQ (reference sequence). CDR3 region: CASSLASNRVVTEAFF. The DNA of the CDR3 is TGTGCCAGCAGCTTAGCCTCTAACCGGGTTGTCACTGAAGCTTTCTTT.

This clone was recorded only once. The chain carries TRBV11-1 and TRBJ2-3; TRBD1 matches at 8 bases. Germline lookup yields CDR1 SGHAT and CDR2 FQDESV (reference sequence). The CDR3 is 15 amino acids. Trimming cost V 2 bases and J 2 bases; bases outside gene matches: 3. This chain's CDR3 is CASSLTGQVTDTQYF. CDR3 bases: TGTGCCAGCAGCTTAACGGGACAGGTCACAGATACGCAGTATTTT.

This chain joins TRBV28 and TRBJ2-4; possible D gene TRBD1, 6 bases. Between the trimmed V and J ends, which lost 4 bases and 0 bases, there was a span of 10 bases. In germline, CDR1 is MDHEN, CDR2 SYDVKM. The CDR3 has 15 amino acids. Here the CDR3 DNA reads TGTGCCAGCAGTTCCCACAGGGTAGCCAAAAACATTCAGTACTTC. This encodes CASSSHRVAKNIQYF.

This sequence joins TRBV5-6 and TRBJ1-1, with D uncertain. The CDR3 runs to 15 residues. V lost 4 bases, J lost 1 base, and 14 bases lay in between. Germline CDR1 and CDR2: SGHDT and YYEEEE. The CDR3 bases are TGTGCCAGCAGCGCAGGAAGGAGGGCGAACACTGAAGCTTTCTTT. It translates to CASSAGRRANTEAFF.

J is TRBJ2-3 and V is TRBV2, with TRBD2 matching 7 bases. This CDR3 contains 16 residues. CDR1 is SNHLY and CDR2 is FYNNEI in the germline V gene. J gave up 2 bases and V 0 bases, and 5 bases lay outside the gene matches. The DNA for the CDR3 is TGTGCCAGCAGTGAAGCGGGAGGGCCCTCCACAGATACGCAGTATTTT. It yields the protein CASSEAGGPSTDTQYF.

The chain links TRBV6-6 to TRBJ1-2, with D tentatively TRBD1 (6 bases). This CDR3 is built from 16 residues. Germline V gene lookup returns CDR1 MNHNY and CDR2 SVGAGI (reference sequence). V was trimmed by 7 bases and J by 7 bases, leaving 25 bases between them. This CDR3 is CASKYSGEVPIGGYTF. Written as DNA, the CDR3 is TGTGCCAGCAAATACTCAGGGGAGGTCCCGATTGGTGGCTACACCTTC.

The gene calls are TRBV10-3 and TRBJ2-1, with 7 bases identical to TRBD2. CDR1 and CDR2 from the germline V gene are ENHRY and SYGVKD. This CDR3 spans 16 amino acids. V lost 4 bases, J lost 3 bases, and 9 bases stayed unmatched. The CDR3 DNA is TGTGCCATCAGTGTTTCTAATGGCGGGGGCTACAATGAGCAGTTCTTC. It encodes CAISVSNGGGYNEQFF.

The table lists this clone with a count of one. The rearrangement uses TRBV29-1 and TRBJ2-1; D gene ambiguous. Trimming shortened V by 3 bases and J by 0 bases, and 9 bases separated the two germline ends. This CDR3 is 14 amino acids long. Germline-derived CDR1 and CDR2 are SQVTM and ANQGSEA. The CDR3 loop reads CSVEAFTSYNEQFF. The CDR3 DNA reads TGCAGCGTTGAGGCCTTCACCTCCTACAATGAGCAGTTCTTC.